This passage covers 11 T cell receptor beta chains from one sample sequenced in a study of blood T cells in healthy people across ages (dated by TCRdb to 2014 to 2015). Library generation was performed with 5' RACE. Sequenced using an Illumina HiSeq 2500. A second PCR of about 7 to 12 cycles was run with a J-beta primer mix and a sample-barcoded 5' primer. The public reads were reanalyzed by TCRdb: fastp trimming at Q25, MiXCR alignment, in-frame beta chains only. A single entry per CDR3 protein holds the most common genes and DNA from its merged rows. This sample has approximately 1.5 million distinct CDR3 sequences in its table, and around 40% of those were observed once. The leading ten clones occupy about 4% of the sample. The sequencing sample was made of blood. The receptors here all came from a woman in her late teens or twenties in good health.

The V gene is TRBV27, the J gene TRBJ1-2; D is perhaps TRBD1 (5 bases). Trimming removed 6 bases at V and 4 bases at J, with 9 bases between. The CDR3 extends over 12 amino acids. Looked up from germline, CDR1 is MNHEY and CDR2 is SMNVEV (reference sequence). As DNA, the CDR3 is TGTGCCAGCAGAGGACAAGTCTATGGCTACACCTTC. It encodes CASRGQVYGYTF.

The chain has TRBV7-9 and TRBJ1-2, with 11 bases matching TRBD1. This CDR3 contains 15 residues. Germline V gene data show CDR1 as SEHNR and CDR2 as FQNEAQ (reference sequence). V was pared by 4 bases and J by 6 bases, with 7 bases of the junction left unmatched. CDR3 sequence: CASSSGQGAQNGYTF. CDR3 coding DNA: TGTGCCAGCAGCTCAGGACAGGGGGCGCAAAATGGCTACACCTTC.

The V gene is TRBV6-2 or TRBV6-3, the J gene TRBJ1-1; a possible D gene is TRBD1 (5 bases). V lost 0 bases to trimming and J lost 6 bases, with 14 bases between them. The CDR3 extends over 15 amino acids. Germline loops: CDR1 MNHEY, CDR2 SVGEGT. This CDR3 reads CASSYSIGTFAEAFF. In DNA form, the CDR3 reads TGTGCCAGCAGTTACTCGATTGGGACCTTTGCTGAAGCTTTCTTT.

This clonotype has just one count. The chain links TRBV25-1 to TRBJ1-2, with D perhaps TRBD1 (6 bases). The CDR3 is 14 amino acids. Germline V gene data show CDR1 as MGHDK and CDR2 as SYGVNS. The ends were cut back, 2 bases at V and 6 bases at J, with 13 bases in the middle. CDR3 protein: CASSEGQGSNGYTF. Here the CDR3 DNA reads TGTGCCAGCAGTGAAGGGCAGGGGAGTAATGGCTACACCTTC.

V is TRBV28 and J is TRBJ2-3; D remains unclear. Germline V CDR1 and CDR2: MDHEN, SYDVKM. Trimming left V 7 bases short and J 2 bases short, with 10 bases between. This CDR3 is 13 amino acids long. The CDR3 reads CASTGSITDTQYF. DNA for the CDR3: TGTGCCAGCACCGGGTCAATCACAGATACGCAGTATTTT.

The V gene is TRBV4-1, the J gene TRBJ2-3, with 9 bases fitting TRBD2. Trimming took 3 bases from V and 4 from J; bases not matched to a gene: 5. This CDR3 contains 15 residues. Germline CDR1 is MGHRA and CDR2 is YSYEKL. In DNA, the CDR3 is TGCGCCAGCAGCCAGACTAGCGGCGGACCAGATACGCAGTATTTT. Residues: CASSQTSGGPDTQYF.

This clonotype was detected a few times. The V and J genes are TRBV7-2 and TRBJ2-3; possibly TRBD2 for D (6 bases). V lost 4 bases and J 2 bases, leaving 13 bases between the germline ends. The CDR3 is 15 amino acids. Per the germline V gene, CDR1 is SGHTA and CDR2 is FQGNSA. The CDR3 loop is CASSSLAEYTDTQYF. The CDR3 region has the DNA TGTGCCAGCAGCTCGTTAGCGGAGTACACAGATACGCAGTATTTT.

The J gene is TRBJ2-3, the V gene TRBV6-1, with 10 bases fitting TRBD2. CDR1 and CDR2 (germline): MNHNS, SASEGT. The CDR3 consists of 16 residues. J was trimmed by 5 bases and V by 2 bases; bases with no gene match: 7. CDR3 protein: CASSEWSGREGDTQYF. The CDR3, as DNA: TGTGCCAGCAGTGAATGGAGCGGGAGGGAGGGAGATACGCAGTATTTT.

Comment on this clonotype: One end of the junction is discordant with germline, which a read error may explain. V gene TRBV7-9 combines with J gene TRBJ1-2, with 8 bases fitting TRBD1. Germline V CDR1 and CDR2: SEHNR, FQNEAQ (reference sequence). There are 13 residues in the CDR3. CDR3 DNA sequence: TGTGCCAGCAGCGCACAGGGGGACGGCGGCTACTCCTTC. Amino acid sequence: CASSAQGDGGYSF.

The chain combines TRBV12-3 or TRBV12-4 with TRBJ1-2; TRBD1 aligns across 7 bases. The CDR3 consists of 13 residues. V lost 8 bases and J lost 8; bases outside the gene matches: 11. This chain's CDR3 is CASGTGQVRGYTF. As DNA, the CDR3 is TGTGCCAGCGGTACCGGACAGGTCCGCGGCTACACCTTC.

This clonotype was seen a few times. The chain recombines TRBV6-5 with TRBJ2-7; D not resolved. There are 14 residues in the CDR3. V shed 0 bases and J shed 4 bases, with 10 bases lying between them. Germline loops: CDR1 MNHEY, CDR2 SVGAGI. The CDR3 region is CASSYSGNIYEQYF. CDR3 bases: TGTGCCAGCAGTTACTCTGGTAACATATACGAGCAGTACTTC.